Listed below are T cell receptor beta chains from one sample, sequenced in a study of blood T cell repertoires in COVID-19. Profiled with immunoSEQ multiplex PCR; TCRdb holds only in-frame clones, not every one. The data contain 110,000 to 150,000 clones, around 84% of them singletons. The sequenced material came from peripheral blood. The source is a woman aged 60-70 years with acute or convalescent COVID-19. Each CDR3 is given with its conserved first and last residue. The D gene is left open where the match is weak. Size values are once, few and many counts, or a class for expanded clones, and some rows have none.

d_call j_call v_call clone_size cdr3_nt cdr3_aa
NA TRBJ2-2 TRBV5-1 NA TGCGCCAGCAGCCTAACAGGGCTCGGGGAGCTGTTTTTT CASSLTGLGELFF
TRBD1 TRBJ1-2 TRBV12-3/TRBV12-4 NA TGTGCCAGCAGTAGACAGGGGGCCGGCACCTTC CASSRQGAGTF
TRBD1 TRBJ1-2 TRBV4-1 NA TGCGCCAGCAGCCAGTATACGGGACAGGGGAATGGCTACACCTTC CASSQYTGQGNGYTF
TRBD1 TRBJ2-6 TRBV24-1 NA TGTGCCACCAGCGGGGGACAGGGGAGCTCTGGGGCCAACGTCCTGACTTTC CATSGGQGSSGANVLTF
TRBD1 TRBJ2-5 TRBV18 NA TGTGCCAGCTCACGGGACAGGGGCGAGACCCAGTACTTC CASSRDRGETQYF
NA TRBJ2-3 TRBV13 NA TGTGCCAGCAGCTTAGTCGGGGTGGCAGATACGCAGTATTTT CASSLVGVADTQYF
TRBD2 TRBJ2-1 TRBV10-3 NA TGTGCCATCAGTATTCCGGGACTAGCGGGGGAAGACAATGAGCAGTTCTTC CAISIPGLAGEDNEQFF
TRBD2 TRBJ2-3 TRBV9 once TGTGCCAGCAGCCATAGCGGGGGGGCCATCGATACGCAGTATTTT CASSHSGGAIDTQYF
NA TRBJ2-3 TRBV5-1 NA TGCGCCAGCAGCTTAGGGCTTATCCGGGACACCCAAAGCACAGATACGCAGTATTTT CASSLGLIRDTQSTDTQYF
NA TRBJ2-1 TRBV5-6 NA TGTGCCAGCAGCGTGACCGGGACTCCCCCGTTCTTC CASSVTGTPPFF
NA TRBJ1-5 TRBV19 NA TGTGCCAGTAGTCAGGGGCAGCCCCAGCATTTT CASSQGQPQHF
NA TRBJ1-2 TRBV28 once TGTGCCAGCAGTGAGGGAGGAGAAACTAACTATGGCTACACCTTC CASSEGGETNYGYTF
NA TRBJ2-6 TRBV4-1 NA TGCGCCAGCAGCCAAGGCCCCCCTGGGCCCGACTACTCTGGGGCCAACGTCCTGACTTTC CASSQGPPGPDYSGANVLTF
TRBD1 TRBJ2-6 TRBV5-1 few TGCGCCAGCCGGGACAGGGTCTCTGGGGCCAACGTCCTGACTTTC CASRDRVSGANVLTF
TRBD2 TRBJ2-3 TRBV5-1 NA TGCGCCAGCAGCTTGGCGGGACTAGCGGGCACAGATACGCAGTATTTT CASSLAGLAGTDTQYF
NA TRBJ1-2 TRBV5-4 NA TGTGCCAGCAGCTTGTCAGGGTTCTATGGCTACACCTTC CASSLSGFYGYTF
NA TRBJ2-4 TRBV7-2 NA TGTGCCAGCAGCTTAGCGCTTACCCGAACAGGAGTAGGCATTCAGTACTTC CASSLALTRTGVGIQYF
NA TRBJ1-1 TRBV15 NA TGTGCCACCAGCAGAGACCAGGACAGACGGGAAGCTTTCTTT CATSRDQDRREAFF
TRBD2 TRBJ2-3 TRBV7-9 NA TGTGCCAGCAGTTACGGGGGGGCCTTCGTAAGCTCAGATACGCAGTATTTT CASSYGGAFVSSDTQYF
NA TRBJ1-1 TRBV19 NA TGTGCCAGTAGTATTTTGACAGGTTCCATGAACACTGAAGCTTTCTTT CASSILTGSMNTEAFF
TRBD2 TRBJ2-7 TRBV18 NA TGTGCCACTAGCGGGGGGGCGCCCTACGAGCAGTACTTC CATSGGAPYEQYF
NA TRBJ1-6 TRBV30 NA TGTGCCTGGAGTGACGCAGGGAGGTCTTCACCCCTCCACTTT CAWSDAGRSSPLHF
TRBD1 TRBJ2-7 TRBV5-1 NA TGCGCCAGCAGCTTGGTCCAGGGGGCCTACGAGCAGTACTTC CASSLVQGAYEQYF
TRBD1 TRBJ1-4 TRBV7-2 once TGTGCCAGCAGCGAGGACAGGGGTAGAGGAGTTAATGAAAAACTGTTTTTT CASSEDRGRGVNEKLFF
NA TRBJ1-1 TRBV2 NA TGTGCCAGCAGTGAAGCATCCCGGAGGGCATTAACTGAAGCTTTCTTT CASSEASRRALTEAFF
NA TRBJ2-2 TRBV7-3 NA TGTGCCAGCAGCTTAATGGAGGGGACCGGGGAGCTGTTTTTT CASSLMEGTGELFF
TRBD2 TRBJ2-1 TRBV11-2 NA TGTGCCAGCAGGACGGGACTACTGTTGAAGCAGTTCTTC CASRTGLLLKQFF
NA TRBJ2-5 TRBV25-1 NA TGTGCCAGCAGTGAAGGGGCAGGGTGGCAAGAGACCCAGTACTTC CASSEGAGWQETQYF
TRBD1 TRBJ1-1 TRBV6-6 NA TGTGCCAGCAGTTACACAGGGGGAGACACTGAAGCTTTCTTT CASSYTGGDTEAFF
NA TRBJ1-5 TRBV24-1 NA TGTGCCACCAGCAGAGGGAGCAATCAGCCCCAGCATTTT CATSRGSNQPQHF